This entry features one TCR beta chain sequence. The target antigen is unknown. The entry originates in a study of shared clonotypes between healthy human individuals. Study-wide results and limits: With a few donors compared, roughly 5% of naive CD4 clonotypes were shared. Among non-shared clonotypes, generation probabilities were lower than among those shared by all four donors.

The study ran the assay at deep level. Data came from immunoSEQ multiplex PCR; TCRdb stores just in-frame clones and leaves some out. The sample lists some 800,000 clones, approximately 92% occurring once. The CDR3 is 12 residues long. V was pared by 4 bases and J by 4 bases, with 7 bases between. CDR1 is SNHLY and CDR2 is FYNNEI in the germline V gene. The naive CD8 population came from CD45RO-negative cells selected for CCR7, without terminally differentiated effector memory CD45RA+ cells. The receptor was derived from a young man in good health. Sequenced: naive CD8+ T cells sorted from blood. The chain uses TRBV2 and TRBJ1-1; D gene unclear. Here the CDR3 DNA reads TGTGCCAGCAGTGTCGGGTTCACTGAAGCTTTCTTT. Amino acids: CASSVGFTEAFF.